This T cell receptor (beta chain) stems from a study of blood T cell repertoires in COVID-19. Study-wide background: Samples representing acute and convalescent COVID-19 were sourced from the United States, Italy and Spain. Nucleic acid was either cDNA or gDNA, and it came from T cells, B-cell-depleted T cells, or PBMCs.

CDR3 size: 15 residues. Germline assignment: CDR1 MGHRA and CDR2 YSYEKL. With 1 base clipped from V and 12 bases from J, the junction kept 9 bases outside the gene matches. Per the study methods: How many nucleated cells were present was estimated from reference gene primer amplification. Sequencing was performed with immunoSEQ multiplex PCR; in TCRdb, only in-frame clones are kept and a portion is missing. That table is the source of V, J and clone size, and D and trimming were worked out from the DNA. The sample contains under 200,000 clones, 80% to 85% of which appear only once. The receptor's source is a man aged 70-80 years with active or convalescent COVID-19. The sample consisted of peripheral blood. The genes are TRBV4-1 and TRBJ2-1, with 10 bases lining up with TRBD1. In DNA, the CDR3 is TGCGCCAGCAGCCAAGCGCCGGGACAGGGGAGGGGGCAGTTCTTC. This encodes CASSQAPGQGRGQFF.